The entry that follows covers one T cell receptor (beta chain) sequence. As yet, its antigen is unknown. The data were taken from a study of cytotoxic CD8 clonotypes in ibrutinib-treated CLL. The study's findings and limits: Clonality was higher at baseline than in age-matched healthy donors and tracked circulating CD8+ T-cell counts.

Deletions cut 7 bases from V and 8 bases from J, with 26 bases between. Germline assignment: CDR1 MDHEN and CDR2 SYDVKM. The CDR3 loop spans 16 amino acids. The repertoire was sequenced with immunoSEQ multiplex PCR; TCRdb's copy has only in-frame clones and lacks some. The repertoire holds under 200,000 clones, with about four fifths as singletons. The sequencing here drew on PBMCs, taken after 12 months of ibrutinib treatment. This chain uses TRBV28 with TRBJ1-2; no reliable D call. The clonotype originates from a human donor with chronic lymphocytic leukemia. CDR3 sequence: CASIISGELGARGYTF. CDR3 nucleotides: TGTGCCAGCATCATATCTGGGGAACTGGGCGCTAGAGGCTACACCTTC.